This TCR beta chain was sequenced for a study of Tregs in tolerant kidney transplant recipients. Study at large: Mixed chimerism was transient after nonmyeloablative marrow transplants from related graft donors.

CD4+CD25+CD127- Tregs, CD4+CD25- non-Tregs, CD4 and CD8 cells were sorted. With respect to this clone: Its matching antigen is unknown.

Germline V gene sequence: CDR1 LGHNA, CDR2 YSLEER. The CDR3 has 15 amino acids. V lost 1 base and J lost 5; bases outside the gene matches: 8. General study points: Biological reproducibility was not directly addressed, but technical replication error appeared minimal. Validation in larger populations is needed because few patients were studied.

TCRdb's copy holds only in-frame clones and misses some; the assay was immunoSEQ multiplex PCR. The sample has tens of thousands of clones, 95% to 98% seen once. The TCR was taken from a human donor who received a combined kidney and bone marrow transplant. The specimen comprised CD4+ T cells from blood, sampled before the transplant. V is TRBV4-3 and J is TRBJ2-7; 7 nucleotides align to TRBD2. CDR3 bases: TGCGCCAGCAGCCAAGCAAGGTCGGGGAGGGACGAGCAGTACTTC. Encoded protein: CASSQARSGRDEQYF.